These 21 T cell receptor beta chains came from one sample sequenced in a study of T cell changes during pregnancy in multiple sclerosis. Using immunoSEQ multiplex PCR, the repertoire was profiled, and TCRdb retains in-frame clones only, with some absent. The profile shows roughly 35,000 clones, 88% of them singletons. This specimen consisted of CD4+ T cells from peripheral blood mononuclear cells, obtained before pregnancy. The receptor set was obtained from a female donor with multiple sclerosis, enrolled in a pregnancy study.

V is TRBV28 and J is TRBJ2-3; 9 nucleotides line up with TRBD1. V was clipped by 10 bases and J by 6 bases; unmatched bases: 11. Germline CDR1 and CDR2: MDHEN and SYDVKM. The CDR3 spans 14 residues. The CDR3 region has the DNA TGTGCCATTACTCGGACAGGGGAGCCGGATACGCAGTATTTT. Residues: CAITRTGEPDTQYF.

This rearrangement joins TRBV13 to TRBJ2-5, with 8 bases lining up with TRBD2. Germline V gene data show CDR1 as PRHDT and CDR2 as FYEKMQ (reference sequence). The CDR3 covers 20 residues. The J segment lost 2 bases and the V segment lost 2 bases, leaving 19 bases of the junction unmatched. CDR3 DNA: TGTGCCAGCAGCTTATGGCCCTCTCGGGGGGGGGAGAATGATCAAGAGACCCAGTACTTC. It yields the protein CASSLWPSRGGENDQETQYF.

This chain uses TRBV5-1 with TRBJ1-1; D not certain. CDR1 SGHRS and CDR2 YFSETQ come from the germline V gene. Trimming left V 0 bases short and J 4 bases short, with 13 bases between. The length of the CDR3 is 15 residues. The CDR3 DNA sequence: TGCGCCAGCAGCTTGGGGACTTTGACCAGCACTGAAGCTTTCTTT. This encodes CASSLGTLTSTEAFF.

This clone appeared once. V is TRBV7-2 and J is TRBJ2-1, with 10 bases aligning to TRBD2. After removal of 4 bases from V and 3 bases from J, the junction contained 3 bases not matched to a gene. The CDR3 sequence is 15 residues long. CDR1 and CDR2 from the germline V gene are SGHTA and FQGNSA. CDR3 in amino acids: CASSSSGRDYNEQFF. The CDR3, as DNA: TGTGCCAGCAGCTCGAGCGGGAGGGACTACAATGAGCAGTTCTTC.

The genes are TRBV5-1 and TRBJ2-5; maybe TRBD2 (6 bases). Per the germline V gene, CDR1 is SGHRS and CDR2 is YFSETQ. CDR3 length equals 16 residues. V lost 4 bases, J lost 2 bases, and 18 bases lay in between. Written as DNA, the CDR3 is TGCGCCAGCAGCAGCCAGGGACTTACGATACAAGAGACCCAGTACTTC. This translates into CASSSQGLTIQETQYF.

V and J are TRBV4-2 and TRBJ1-1, with 8 bases aligning to TRBD1. From germline, CDR1 is LGHNA and CDR2 YNFKEQ. Trimming at V came to 5 bases and at J to 8 bases, leaving 7 bases not matched to a gene. The CDR3 runs to 13 residues. Written as DNA, the CDR3 is TGTGCCAGCAGCTTGACCACAGGGGGAGAAGCTTTCTTT. As protein: CASSLTTGGEAFF.

This chain connects TRBV18 to TRBJ1-4; possibly TRBD1 for D (5 bases). The CDR3 is 14 residues long. V was clipped by 3 bases and J by 10 bases, with 15 bases between them. Germline values: CDR1 KGHSH, CDR2 LQKENI. The CDR3 protein is CASSPEEQAGKLFF. The CDR3 nucleotides are TGTGCCAGCTCACCCGAGGAACAGGCTGGAAAACTGTTTTTT.

This clone has only a few counts. The chain joins TRBV6-4 to TRBJ1-2; 7 nucleotides align to TRBD1. Germline V gives CDR1 MRHNA, CDR2 SNTAGT. Losses at the gene ends were 10 bases for V and 7 bases for J; bases not matched to a gene: 3. The CDR3 runs 10 residues. As DNA, the CDR3 is TGTGCCAACCACAGGGGTGGCTACACCTTC. Its protein product is CANHRGGYTF.

The chain uses TRBV5-1 and TRBJ2-1; D may be TRBD2 (6 bases). This CDR3 contains 14 residues. Trimming removed 2 bases from V and 9 bases from J, with 15 bases in between. The germline gives CDR1 SGHRS, CDR2 YFSETQ. The chain's CDR3 is CASSFGGVMVEQFF. CDR3 bases: TGCGCCAGCAGCTTCGGCGGGGTGATGGTTGAGCAGTTCTTC.

This chain connects TRBV19 to TRBJ1-1; 7 nucleotides match TRBD1. The CDR3 contains 14 residues. Per the germline V gene, CDR1 is LNHDA and CDR2 is SQIVND (reference sequence). The ends lost 9 bases at V and 1 base at J; junction bases unmatched: 8. The CDR3 region is CASLLGTANTEAFF. CDR3 coding DNA: TGTGCCAGCCTTCTCGGGACAGCGAACACTGAAGCTTTCTTT.

This clone appeared once. The rearrangement uses TRBV5-1 and TRBJ1-1; 12 bases agree with TRBD1. The CDR3 is 16 residues long. The ends lost 4 bases at V and 1 base at J; junction bases unmatched: 5. Germline CDR1 is SGHRS and CDR2 is YFSETQ. CDR3 residues: CASSRGQGAENTEAFF. CDR3 nucleotides: TGCGCCAGCAGCCGGGGACAGGGGGCAGAGAACACTGAAGCTTTCTTT.

In nucleotides, the CDR3 is TGTGCCAGCAGTTCCGGGACAGGGGGAAAACTGTTTTTT. Translation: CASSSGTGGKLFF. The V and J genes are TRBV14 and TRBJ1-4, with TRBD1 matching 11 bases. Germline lookup yields CDR1 SGHDN and CDR2 FVKESK. After removal of 6 bases from V and 10 bases from J, the junction contained 4 bases not matched to a gene. The CDR3 totals 13 residues. Full variable domain (missing parts from reference TRBV14 and TRBJ1-4): EAGVTQFPSHSVIEKGQTVTLRCDPISGHDNLYWYRRVMGKEIKFLLHFVKESKQDESGMPNNRFLAERTGGTYSTLKVQPAELEDSGVYFCASSSGTGGKLFFGSGTQLSVL.

The genes are TRBV2 and TRBJ2-1; D gene unclear. V lost 1 base and J lost 6, with 7 bases in between. The CDR3 consists of 13 residues. The germline V gene has CDR1 SNHLY and CDR2 FYNNEI. The CDR3 here is CASSEGPFNEQFF. The CDR3 nucleotides read TGTGCCAGCAGTGAAGGTCCCTTCAATGAGCAGTTCTTC.

The chain combines TRBV19 with TRBJ2-3, with 9 positions matching TRBD2. V lost 4 bases and J lost 6; bases outside the gene matches: 11. The CDR3 has 16 residues. CDR1 is LNHDA and CDR2 is SQIVND in the germline V gene (reference sequence). CDR3 amino acids: CASSNLRAGGTDTQYF. In DNA form, the CDR3 reads TGTGCCAGTAGTAACTTGCGAGCGGGAGGTACGGATACGCAGTATTTT. Complete variable domain (other parts from reference TRBV19 and TRBJ2-3): DGGITQSPKYLFRKEGQNVTLSCEQNLNHDAMYWYRQDPGQGLRLIYYSQIVNDFQKGDIAEGYSVSREKKESFPLTVTSAQKNPTAFYLCASSNLRAGGTDTQYFGPGTRLTVL.

This clone was counted once. The J gene is TRBJ2-1, the V gene TRBV7-2; the match to TRBD1 covers 10 bases. Germline assignment: CDR1 SGHTA and CDR2 FQGNSA. J lost 8 bases, V lost 5 bases, and 6 bases had no gene match. This CDR3 comprises 14 residues. DNA of the CDR3: TGTGCCAGCAGCGGGACAGGGGAGGGATATGAGCAGTTCTTC. Amino acids: CASSGTGEGYEQFF.

This clone occurred once. The chain combines TRBV19 with TRBJ2-7; D is undetermined. Trimming pared 5 bases from V and 2 bases from J, leaving 10 bases between. The CDR3 extends over 13 amino acids. Germline lookup yields CDR1 LNHDA and CDR2 SQIVND (reference sequence). In DNA, the CDR3 is TGTGCCAGTAGTGGTTTGAGTGCCTACGAGCAGTACTTC. Residues: CASSGLSAYEQYF.

V gene TRBV4-2 combines with J gene TRBJ2-2; TRBD2 matches at 7 bases. The CDR3 runs 18 residues. With 0 bases clipped from V and 6 bases from J, the junction kept 13 bases outside the gene matches. CDR1 and CDR2 from the germline V gene are LGHNA and YNFKEQ. CDR3 amino acids: CASSQDLLAGVLSGELFF. The CDR3 DNA reads as TGTGCCAGCAGCCAAGATCTTTTGGCGGGAGTCTTATCCGGGGAGCTGTTTTTT.

This chain joins TRBV2 and TRBJ2-5, with TRBD1 matching over 8 bases. The CDR3 runs to 18 residues. V was clipped by 2 bases and J by 8 bases; unmatched bases: 19. CDR1 is SNHLY and CDR2 is FYNNEI in the germline V gene. CDR3: CASSERRFARGPPDTQYF. In DNA form, the CDR3 reads TGTGCCAGCAGTGAAAGGCGGTTTGCCAGGGGGCCTCCGGACACCCAGTACTTC.

The chain couples TRBV6-1 to TRBJ2-2; 10 bases align to TRBD1. CDR1 is MNHNS and CDR2 is SASEGT in the germline V gene. V shed 8 bases and J 7 bases; nucleotides not matched to a gene: 7. The CDR3 has 14 amino acids. The CDR3 reads CASGGQGFVGELFF. In nucleotides, the CDR3 is TGTGCCAGCGGGGGACAGGGGTTCGTCGGGGAGCTGTTTTTT.

In its sample, this clone was seen a few times. The chain combines TRBV6-4 with TRBJ2-1; 9 nucleotides align to TRBD2. Germline values: CDR1 MRHNA, CDR2 SNTAGT. This CDR3 region has 15 residues. J was trimmed by 7 bases and V by 3 bases; bases with no gene match: 7. CDR3 bases: TGTGCCAGCAGTGAGGATACTAGCGGGTCGAATGAGCAGTTCTTC. It codes for CASSEDTSGSNEQFF.

The chain uses TRBV7-2 and TRBJ2-3; 14 bases agree with TRBD2. The CDR3 runs 16 residues. With V trimmed by 6 bases and J by 3 bases, 5 bases remained unmatched. CDR1 is SGHTA, CDR2 FQGNSA, per germline. The CDR3 DNA follows: TGTGCCAGCAGACCCGGGACTAGCGGGGGAACAGATACGCAGTATTTT. This encodes CASRPGTSGGTDTQYF.